The present T cell receptor beta chain was sequenced within a study of CD8 T cells in Susac syndrome. Random hexamers were used to reverse transcribe an amount of about 0.5 to 1 ug RNA. TCRdb fed the immunoSEQ multiplex PCR reads into MiXCR, producing one record per CDR3 protein. The sample lists some 130,000 distinct CDR3 sequences, 90% to 95% occurring once. Sequencing of TCR beta drew on CD8+ and CD4+ T cells from blood. TEMRA cells were FACS-enriched, unlike CD8+ and CD4+ T cells, which were negatively isolated. The length of the CDR3 is 14 residues. Germline lookup yields CDR1 SQVTM and CDR2 ANQGSEA. V trimming: 7 bases; J trimming: 4 bases; junction bases outside the gene matches: 11.

The sample was CD8+ T cells from PBMCs. The receptor was derived from a human donor with multiple sclerosis. The chain joins TRBV29-1 to TRBJ1-1; 8 nucleotides line up with TRBD1. The CDR3 DNA sequence: TGCAGCGCCATTGGAACAGGGGGGGGCACTGAAGCTTTCTTT. This translates into CSAIGTGGGTEAFF. The full variable domain, with the rest looked up from reference TRBV29-1 and TRBJ1-1, is SAVISQKPSRDICQRGTSLTIQCQVDSQVTMMFWYRQQPGQSLTLIATANQGSEATYESGFVIDKFPISRPNLTFSTLTVSNMSPEDSSIYLCSAIGTGGGTEAFFGQGTRLTVV.